This TCR beta chain was recovered during a study of blood T cell repertoires in COVID-19. Produced via immunoSEQ multiplex PCR; TCRdb's table is partial and in-frame only. The repertoire holds more than 85,000 clones, with roughly 90% as singletons. This CDR3 spans 15 amino acids. The germline V gene has CDR1 SGDLS and CDR2 YYNGEE. Unmatched junction bases numbered 4, after V lost 3 bases and J lost 4 bases. The rearrangement uses TRBV9 and TRBJ2-2; TRBD1 aligns across 9 bases. The specimen sequenced was peripheral blood. This clonotype originated in an older woman with acute or convalescent COVID-19. The CDR3 region has the DNA TGTGCCAGCAGCGAGGGGGACAGGGCCACCGGGGAGCTGTTTTTT. Protein product: CASSEGDRATGELFF. The complete variable domain, with remaining parts taken from reference TRBV9 and TRBJ2-2, reads DSGVTQTPKHLITATGQRVTLRCSPRSGDLSVYWYQQSLDQGLQFLIQYYNGEERAKGNILERFSAQQFPDLHSELNLSSLELGDSALYFCASSEGDRATGELFFGEGSRLTVL.